This record looks at one T cell receptor beta chain sequence and its context. Its antigen is still unknown. This entry belongs to a study of T cell responses to AZD1222 COVID-19 vaccine. Study results and limitations: Clonal diversity may have been underestimated in mostly white British donors. Regions 160-218 and 743-854 dominated among vaccine-associated CD4 TCRs spanning spike.

Profiling relied on immunoSEQ multiplex PCR, and the TCRdb table lists in-frame clones only, not all of them. The sample holds 100,000 to 150,000 clones; 80% to 90% are singletons and the top ten take under 5%. The sample was peripheral blood, taken on day 0 of AZD1222 vaccination. The sequence was collected from an adult in good health.

CDR3 nucleotides: TGCGCCAGCAGCCAAGGTGGGACCGACGCCTATGGCTACACCTTC. Its protein product is CASSQGGTDAYGYTF. This rearrangement joins TRBV4-1 to TRBJ1-2; the D gene is possibly TRBD1 (5 bases). In germline, CDR1 is MGHRA, CDR2 YSYEKL. With 1 base removed from V and 4 bases from J, the gap between germline ends came to 13 bases. CDR3 length: 15 residues.